This T cell receptor beta chain was sequenced during a study of T cells in Graves' hyperthyroidism and ophthalmopathy. Amplified TCR beta CDR3 regions derived from RNA transcripts. HTBI primers were employed in a first-round RT-PCR of the TCR CDR3. MiXCR, run by TCRdb on the multiplex PCR reads, gives a single entry per CDR3 protein. This sample has approximately 600,000 distinct CDR3 sequences, with less than 25% found just once. With 3 bases removed from V and 1 base from J, the gap between germline ends came to 13 bases. Germline-derived CDR1 and CDR2 are MNHNS and SASEGT. This CDR3 has 16 residues.

The receptor's source is a man aged 25-45 years with Graves' ophthalmopathy. The material sequenced was blood. This chain uses TRBV6-1 with TRBJ2-1; D is unclear. In DNA form, the CDR3 reads TGTGCCAGCAGTGAGTCGCTTAGCAATTCCTACAATGAGCAGTTCTTC. The encoded protein is CASSESLSNSYNEQFF.